Presented here are 28 T cell receptor beta chains from one specimen sequenced in a study of T and B cells in COVID-19 patients. Each TRB amplification used about 250-550 ng of genomic DNA from blood. BIOMED2 TRB-A/B primer pools were used in multiplex TRB PCR. TCRdb called the multiplex PCR reads again in MiXCR, with one record for every CDR3 protein. The data show about 5,100 distinct CDR3 sequences, with 25% to 30% seen just once and around 32% held by the top ten. The sample was blood. The receptors stem from a human donor with active COVID-19.

In its sample, this clonotype was seen a few times. Here the CDR3 reads CASSSGSNQPQHF. In nucleotides, the CDR3 is TGTGCCAGCAGCTCGGGGTCCAATCAGCCCCAGCATTTT. The chain carries TRBV5-6 and TRBJ1-5; D not certain. The CDR3 length is 13 residues. Germline V gives CDR1 SGHDT, CDR2 YYEEEE. The V end lost 3 bases, the J end lost 3 bases, and 7 bases lay between the germline ends.

This clonotype was seen a handful of times. The chain couples TRBV5-6 to TRBJ2-1; D might be TRBD1 (7 bases). The ends were cut back, 4 bases at V and 7 bases at J, with 12 bases in the middle. The CDR3 has 13 residues. Germline CDR1 SGHDT, CDR2 YYEEEE. The DNA for the CDR3 is TGTGCCAGCAGCCCCCCAGGGGGGAATGAGCAGTTCTTC. Translation gives CASSPPGGNEQFF. Full variable domain (missing parts from reference TRBV5-6 and TRBJ2-1): DAGVTQSPTHLIKTRGQQVTLRCSPKSGHDTVSWYQQALGQGPQFIFQYYEEEERQRGNFPDRFSGHQFPNYSSELNVNALLLGDSALYLCASSPPGGNEQFFGPGTRLTVL.

About this clonotype itself: A read error may be the cause here, since a much bigger clone is one base away. Here the CDR3 reads CATSREKARELETQYF. Here the CDR3 DNA reads TGTGCCACCAGCAGAGAGAAGGCGCGGGAATTAGAGACCCAGTACTTC. This chain connects TRBV15 to TRBJ2-5; a possible D gene is TRBD2 (6 bases). Trimming removed 0 bases at V and 4 bases at J, with 15 bases between. This CDR3 has 16 amino acids. CDR1 and CDR2 from the germline V gene are LNHNV and YYDKDF (reference sequence).

In this sample, this clonotype is medium-sized. V and J are TRBV27 and TRBJ2-3; no clear D. V was cut by 5 bases and J by 3 bases, with 9 bases left in between. The germline V gene has CDR1 MNHEY and CDR2 SMNVEV (reference sequence). The CDR3 totals 13 residues. The CDR3 reads CASSVVRTDTQYF. CDR3 nucleotide sequence: TGTGCCAGCAGTGTCGTAAGAACAGATACGCAGTATTTT.

As to this clonotype: This CDR3 fails to terminate in the conserved phenylalanine or tryptophan, so it likely reflects a read error. J is TRBJ2-3 and V is TRBV27; TRBD2 agrees at 14 bases. CDR1 and CDR2 (germline): MNHEY, SMNVEV (reference sequence). This CDR3 region has 18 residues. Trimming cost V 0 bases and J 3 bases; bases outside gene matches: 5. In DNA, the CDR3 is TGTGCCAGCAGTTTATCGGGGACTAGCGGGAGTAGTACAGATACGCAGTATTTG. This translates into CASSLSGTSGSSTDTQYL.

By share, this clonotype ranks as medium-sized (0.01 to 0.1%). The rearrangement joins TRBV15 to TRBJ2-7; TRBD1 matches at 9 bases. The CDR3 runs to 15 residues. Germline V gene sequence: CDR1 LNHNV, CDR2 YYDKDF (reference sequence). After removal of 5 bases from V and 5 bases from J, the junction contained 10 bases not matched to a gene. The DNA for the CDR3 is TGTGCCACCAGCCCCTTCGGACAGGGGAAACACGAGCAGTACTTC. Translated: CATSPFGQGKHEQYF.

The chain couples TRBV12-3 or TRBV12-4 to TRBJ1-1; D remains ambiguous. Deletions cut 3 bases from V and 3 bases from J, with 14 bases between. This CDR3 has 15 residues. The CDR3: CASSFPRTQDTEAFF. In DNA, the CDR3 is TGTGCCAGCAGTTTTCCCCGGACCCAGGACACTGAAGCTTTCTTT.

This clonotype has more than one count but fewer than ten. The chain couples TRBV5-6 to TRBJ2-5; the match to TRBD2 covers 10 bases. The CDR3 has 16 amino acids. Germline CDR1 reads SGHDT; CDR2 reads YYEEEE. V was clipped by 4 bases and J by 7 bases; unmatched bases: 13. This chain's CDR3 is CASSQAVAGGPGTQYF. The CDR3 DNA follows: TGTGCCAGCAGCCAAGCGGTAGCGGGGGGACCGGGGACCCAGTACTTC.

The CDR3 is CSARDRGRGLETEAFF. CDR3 sequence (DNA): TGCAGTGCTAGAGATCGCGGCAGGGGGCTAGAGACTGAAGCTTTCTTT. The chain uses TRBV20-1 and TRBJ1-1; 8 nucleotides align to TRBD1. The V segment lost 0 bases and the J segment 5 bases; nucleotides outside the gene matches: 11. CDR3 length equals 16 residues. Germline V gene sequence: CDR1 DFQATT, CDR2 SNEGSKA (reference sequence).

This clonotype was observed a few times. The chain is built from TRBV6-1 and TRBJ1-5; D remains ambiguous. The germline V gene has CDR1 MNHNS and CDR2 SASEGT. The CDR3 has 16 amino acids. V lost 3 bases, J lost 2 bases, and 14 bases lay in between. The CDR3 DNA reads TGTGCCAGCAGTGAGGCGGAAGGGCGCGGCAATCAGCCCCAGCATTTT. Translation: CASSEAEGRGNQPQHF.

By sample share, this clonotype is medium-sized (0.01 to 0.1%). This chain links TRBV19 with TRBJ1-5; D gene unclear. V lost 2 bases, J lost 3 bases, and 5 bases lay in between. CDR3 length: 13 amino acids. From germline, CDR1 is LNHDA and CDR2 SQIVND (reference sequence). In DNA, the CDR3 is TGTGCCAGTAGTATAACCCCCAATCAGCCCCAGCATTTT. As protein: CASSITPNQPQHF.

This clonotype is medium-sized (0.01 to 0.1%). The chain has TRBV12-3 or TRBV12-4 and TRBJ2-2; D gene unclear. This CDR3 is 14 amino acids long. The V gene lost 3 bases and the J gene lost 5 bases, with 10 bases spanning the gap. The CDR3 DNA reads as TGTGCCAGCAGTTTTACGGAAGGGACCGGGGAGCTGTTTTTT. Translated, it gives CASSFTEGTGELFF.

The genes are TRBV11-2 and TRBJ1-1; D call uncertain. The ends were cut back, 4 bases at V and 7 bases at J, with 13 bases in the middle. This CDR3 contains 13 residues. Germline V gene sequence: CDR1 SGHAT, CDR2 FQNNGV. CDR3 DNA: TGTGCCAGCAGCTCTGACGACATTGGTGAAGCTTTCTTT. It codes for CASSSDDIGEAFF.

This clonotype was seen a handful of times. This chain uses TRBV30 with TRBJ1-5; TRBD1 agrees at 7 bases. Germline V CDR1 and CDR2: GTSNPN, SVGIG (reference sequence). V shed 3 bases, J shed 2 bases, and the junction held 10 bases outside the gene matches. The CDR3 covers 16 residues. CDR3 in amino acids: CAWSLPITGGNQPQHF. CDR3 bases: TGTGCCTGGAGCCTACCAATTACAGGGGGCAATCAGCCCCAGCATTTT.

This clonotype is categorized as medium-sized. The chain couples TRBV6-6 to TRBJ2-2, with D unresolved. V was shortened by 0 bases and J by 7 bases, with 9 bases between the two germline ends. The CDR3 runs to 14 residues. Germline V gene data show CDR1 as MNHNY and CDR2 as SVGAGI (reference sequence). CDR3 protein: CASSYSRDGGELFF. The CDR3, as DNA: TGTGCCAGCAGTTACTCGAGAGATGGCGGGGAGCTGTTTTTT.

This clonotype counts as medium-sized. The chain employs TRBV5-4 and TRBJ2-7; the D gene is possibly TRBD1 (6 bases). The CDR3 runs to 12 residues. Trimming left V 4 bases short and J 4 bases short, with 9 bases between. Looked up from germline, CDR1 is SGHNT and CDR2 is YYREEE (reference sequence). DNA for the CDR3: TGTGCCAGCAGCGGACAGTCGTACGAGCAGTACTTC. Encoded protein: CASSGQSYEQYF. Variable domain in full (rest from reference TRBV5-4 and TRBJ2-7): ETGVTQSPTHLIKTRGQQVTLRCSSQSGHNTVSWYQQALGQGPQFIFQYYREEENGRGNFPPRFSGLQFPNYSSELNVNALELDDSALYLCASSGQSYEQYFGPGTRLTVT.

The rearrangement uses TRBV24-1 and TRBJ1-1, with D unclear. CDR3 length: 11 amino acids. Germline V gene lookup returns CDR1 KGHDR and CDR2 SFDVKD. Between the trimmed V and J ends, which lost 7 bases and 4 bases, there was a span of 6 bases. CDR3 in amino acids: CATRGVTEAFF. The DNA of the CDR3 is TGTGCCACCAGGGGCGTCACTGAAGCTTTCTTT.

This clonotype is labeled medium-sized. The genes are TRBV6-5 and TRBJ1-2; D uncertain. The V gene lost 0 bases and the J gene lost 4 bases, with 6 bases spanning the gap. The CDR3 covers 13 residues. CDR1 is MNHEY, CDR2 SVGAGI, per germline. Here the CDR3 reads CASSYSTGYGYTF. CDR3 bases: TGTGCCAGCAGTTACTCGACGGGCTATGGCTACACCTTC.

V is TRBV12-3 or TRBV12-4 and J is TRBJ1-5, with D possibly being TRBD1 (6 bases). The germline V and J ends were trimmed by 6 bases and 9 bases, with 15 bases remaining between them. The CDR3 has 13 amino acids. The CDR3 DNA sequence: TGTGCCAGCAGCCGACAGGCCGCGGCGCCCCAGCATTTT. Translation gives CASSRQAAAPQHF.

The rearrangement uses TRBV7-2 and TRBJ2-3, with D perhaps matching TRBD2 (5 bases). This CDR3 is built from 14 residues. In germline, CDR1 is SGHTA, CDR2 FQGNSA. V dropped 3 bases and J dropped 3 bases, with 10 bases sitting between them. The CDR3 region has the DNA TGTGCCAGCAGCTTGGAAGACTATACAGATACGCAGTATTTT. Translation: CASSLEDYTDTQYF.

This chain links TRBV18 with TRBJ1-3, with 7 bases that match TRBD1. V lost 2 bases to trimming and J lost 0 bases; unmatched junction nucleotides: 4. The length of the CDR3 is 16 residues. Germline assignment: CDR1 KGHSH and CDR2 LQKENI. Here the CDR3 DNA reads TGTGCCAGCTCACCAACAGGGGTCGACTCTGGAAACACCATATATTTT. This translates into CASSPTGVDSGNTIYF.

The genes are TRBV19 and TRBJ2-1; TRBD1 agrees at 8 bases. J was trimmed by 4 bases and V by 5 bases; bases with no gene match: 4. Germline CDR1 and CDR2: LNHDA and SQIVND (reference sequence). The CDR3 loop spans 14 amino acids. The CDR3 is CASSPGQAYNEQFF. CDR3 nucleotides: TGTGCCAGTAGTCCGGGACAGGCATACAATGAGCAGTTCTTC.

This clonotype showed up just a few times. The chain is built from TRBV27 and TRBJ2-7; no clear D gene. V was shortened by 8 bases and J by 7 bases, with 18 bases between the two germline ends. Germline V gene lookup returns CDR1 MNHEY and CDR2 SMNVEV (reference sequence). This CDR3 spans 13 amino acids. This chain's CDR3 is CASRPVGMGEQYF. The CDR3 nucleotides read TGTGCCAGCCGGCCAGTGGGGATGGGAGAGCAGTACTTC.

CDR3 nucleotides: TGCAGTGCTACACTAGTCTCCGAGACCCAGTACTTC. It encodes CSATLVSETQYF. J is TRBJ2-5 and V is TRBV20-1, with TRBD2 as a possible D gene (5 bases). There are 12 residues in the CDR3. V was cut by 4 bases and J by 5 bases, with 11 bases left in between. Per the germline V gene, CDR1 is DFQATT and CDR2 is SNEGSKA (reference sequence).

The gene calls are TRBV11-2 and TRBJ2-5; D is uncertain. The CDR3 has 12 amino acids. Germline V lookup: CDR1 SGHAT, CDR2 FQNNGV. Trimming removed 0 bases at V and 9 bases at J, with 8 bases between. CDR3 sequence reads: CASSLDARSQYF. The CDR3 coding sequence is TGTGCCAGCAGCTTAGATGCTCGGTCCCAGTACTTC.

The chain combines TRBV6-2 or TRBV6-3 with TRBJ2-4; D is tentatively TRBD1 or TRBD2 (5 bases each). Trimming removed 11 bases at V and 9 bases at J, with 23 bases between. The length of the CDR3 is 14 residues. Germline CDR1 and CDR2: MNHEY and SVGEGT. CDR3 in amino acids: CAASRDSTRGIQYF. The CDR3, as DNA: TGTGCCGCATCCAGGGATTCAACACGGGGCATTCAGTACTTC.

By its share, this clonotype is medium-sized (0.01 to 0.1%). The chain is built from TRBV19 and TRBJ2-6, with D uncertain. V lost 3 bases, J lost 4 bases, and 13 bases lay in between. CDR3 length: 16 amino acids. The germline V gene encodes CDR1 LNHDA and CDR2 SQIVND (reference sequence). For the CDR3, the DNA is TGTGCCAGTAGTATTGGAGTAGGGATAGGGGCCAACGTCCTGACTTTC. It is translated as CASSIGVGIGANVLTF.

This sequence joins TRBV7-9 and TRBJ2-1; D is perhaps TRBD1 (5 bases). The CDR3 is 16 residues long. Between the trimmed V and J ends, which lost 5 bases and 3 bases, there was a span of 17 bases. Germline lookup yields CDR1 SEHNR and CDR2 FQNEAQ (reference sequence). This CDR3 is CASSHKVQGLYNEQFF. The DNA of the CDR3 is TGTGCCAGCAGCCATAAGGTGCAGGGTCTCTACAATGAGCAGTTCTTC. Filled out from reference TRBV7-9 and TRBJ2-1, the complete variable domain reads DTGVSQNPRHKITKRGQNVTFRCDPISEHNRLYWYRQTLGQGPEFLTYFQNEAQLEKSRLLSDRFSAERPKGSFSTLEIQRTEQGDSAMYLCASSHKVQGLYNEQFFGPGTRLTVL.